The entry below describes one TCR beta chain. Its antigen is still unknown. The sample is drawn from a study of shared clonotypes between healthy human individuals. Regarding the study as a whole: Relative to their counterparts shared across all four donors, non-shared clonotypes exhibited diminished generation probabilities.

Germline V gene sequence: CDR1 MNHNY, CDR2 SVGAGI (reference sequence). The CDR3 covers 14 residues. The V and J ends lost 6 bases and 3 bases respectively, with 12 bases between them. An approximately 200 ng quantity of DNA, tens of thousands of T cell genomes, went into the sorted-subset replicate PCRs. This table comes from immunoSEQ multiplex PCR, and its TCRdb copy is limited to in-frame clones, with some not included. Of over a million clones listed, roughly 75% are singletons. Participating donors were healthy, HIV-negative adults free of recent acute infections or vaccinations. Sequencing was performed on memory CD4+ T cells sorted from blood. Indicated subset: CD45RA-negative fraction. The V gene is TRBV6-6, the J gene TRBJ1-3; D possibly corresponds to TRBD1 (5 bases). The receptor's source is a man aged 18-30 years in good health. The CDR3 spells CASSVSGLGNTIYF. The CDR3 DNA follows: TGTGCCAGCAGCGTATCAGGGCTTGGAAACACCATATATTTT.